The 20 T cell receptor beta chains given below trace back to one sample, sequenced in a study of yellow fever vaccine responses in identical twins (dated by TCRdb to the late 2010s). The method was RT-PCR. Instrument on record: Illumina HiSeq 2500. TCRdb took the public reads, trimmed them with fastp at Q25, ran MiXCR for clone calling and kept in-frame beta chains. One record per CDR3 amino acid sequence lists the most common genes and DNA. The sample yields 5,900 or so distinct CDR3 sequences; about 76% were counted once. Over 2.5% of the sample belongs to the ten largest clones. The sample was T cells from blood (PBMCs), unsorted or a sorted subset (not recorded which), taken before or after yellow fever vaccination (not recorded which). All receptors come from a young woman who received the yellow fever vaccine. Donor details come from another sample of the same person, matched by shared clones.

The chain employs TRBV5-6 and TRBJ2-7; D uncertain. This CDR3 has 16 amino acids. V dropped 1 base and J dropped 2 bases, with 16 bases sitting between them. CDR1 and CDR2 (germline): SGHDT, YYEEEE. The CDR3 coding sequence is TGTGCCAGCAGCTTGCCATTAACAATGGTACCCTACGAGCAGTACTTC. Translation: CASSLPLTMVPYEQYF.

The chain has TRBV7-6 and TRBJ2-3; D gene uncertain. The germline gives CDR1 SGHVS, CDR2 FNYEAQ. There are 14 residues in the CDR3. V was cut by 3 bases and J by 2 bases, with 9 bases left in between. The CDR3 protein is CASSFFQTTDTQYF. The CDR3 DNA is TGTGCCAGCAGCTTCTTTCAAACCACAGATACGCAGTATTTT.

CDR3 protein: CASSLGAGYEQYF. CDR3 bases: TGTGCCAGCTCACTGGGGGCGGGCTACGAGCAGTACTTC. The V and J genes are TRBV18 and TRBJ2-7; possible D gene TRBD1, 6 bases. Germline-derived CDR1 and CDR2 are KGHSH and LQKENI. V was shortened by 4 bases and J by 3 bases, with 10 bases between the two germline ends. The CDR3 has 13 residues. The whole variable domain, filled in from reference TRBV18 and TRBJ2-7, reads NAGVMQNPRHLVRRRGQEARLRCSPMKGHSHVYWYRQLPEEGLKFMVYLQKENIIDESGMPKERFSAEFPKEGPSILRIQQVVRGDSAAYFCASSLGAGYEQYFGPGTRLTVT.

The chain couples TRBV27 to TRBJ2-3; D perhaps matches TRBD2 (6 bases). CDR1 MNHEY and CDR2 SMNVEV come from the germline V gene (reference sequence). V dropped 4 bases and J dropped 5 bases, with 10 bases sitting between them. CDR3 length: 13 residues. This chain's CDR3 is CASSYLGGDTQYF. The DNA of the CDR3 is TGTGCCAGCAGTTATTTGGGGGGAGATACGCAGTATTTT.

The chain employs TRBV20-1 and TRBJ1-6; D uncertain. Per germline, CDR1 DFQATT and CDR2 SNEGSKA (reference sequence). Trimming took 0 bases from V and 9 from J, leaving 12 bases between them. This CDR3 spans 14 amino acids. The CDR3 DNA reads TGCAGTGCTAGAGATGGTGGAGGACCTTCACCCCTCCACTTT. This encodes CSARDGGGPSPLHF.

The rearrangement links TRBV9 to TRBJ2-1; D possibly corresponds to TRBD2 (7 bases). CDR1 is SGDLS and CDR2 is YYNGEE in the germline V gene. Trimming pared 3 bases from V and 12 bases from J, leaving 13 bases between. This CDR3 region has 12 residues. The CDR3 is CASSGEGDRQFF. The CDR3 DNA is TGTGCCAGCAGCGGGGAGGGGGACCGGCAGTTCTTC.

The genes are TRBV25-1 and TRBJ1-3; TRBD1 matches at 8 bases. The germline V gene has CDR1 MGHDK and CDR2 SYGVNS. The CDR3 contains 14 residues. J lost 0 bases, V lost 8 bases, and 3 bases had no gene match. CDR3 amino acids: CASDRGSSGNTIYF. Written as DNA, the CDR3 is TGTGCCAGCGACAGGGGAAGCTCTGGAAACACCATATATTTT.

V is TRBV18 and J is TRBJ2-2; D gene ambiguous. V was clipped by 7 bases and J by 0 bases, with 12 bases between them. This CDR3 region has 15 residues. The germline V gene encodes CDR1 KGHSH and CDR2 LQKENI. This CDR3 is CASLHGQTNTGELFF. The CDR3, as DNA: TGTGCCAGCTTGCACGGGCAGACGAACACCGGGGAGCTGTTTTTT.

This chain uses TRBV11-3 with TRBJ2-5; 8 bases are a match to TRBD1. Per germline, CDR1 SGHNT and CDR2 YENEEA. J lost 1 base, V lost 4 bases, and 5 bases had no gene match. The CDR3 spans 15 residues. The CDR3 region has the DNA TGTGCCAGCAGCTCCGGGACAGGCCCCCAAGAGACCCAGTACTTC. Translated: CASSSGTGPQETQYF.

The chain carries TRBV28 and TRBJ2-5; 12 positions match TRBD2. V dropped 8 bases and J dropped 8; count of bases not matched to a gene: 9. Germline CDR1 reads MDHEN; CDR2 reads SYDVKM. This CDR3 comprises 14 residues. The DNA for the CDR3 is TGTGCCAGCCAGACTAGCGGGAGCCCCCGAACCCAGTACTTC. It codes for CASQTSGSPRTQYF.

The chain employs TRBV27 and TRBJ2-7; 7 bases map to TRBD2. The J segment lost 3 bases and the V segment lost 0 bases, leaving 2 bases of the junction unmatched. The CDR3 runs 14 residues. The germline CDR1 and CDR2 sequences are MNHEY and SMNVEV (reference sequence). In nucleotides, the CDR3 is TGTGCCAGCAGTTTATCTGGGGGGGGCTACGAGCAGTACTTC. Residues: CASSLSGGGYEQYF.

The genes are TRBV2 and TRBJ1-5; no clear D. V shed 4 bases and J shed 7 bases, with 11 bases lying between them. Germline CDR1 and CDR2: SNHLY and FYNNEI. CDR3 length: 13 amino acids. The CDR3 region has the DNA TGTGCCAGCAGTGTCGGTACGCTCCAGCCCCAGCATTTT. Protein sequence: CASSVGTLQPQHF.

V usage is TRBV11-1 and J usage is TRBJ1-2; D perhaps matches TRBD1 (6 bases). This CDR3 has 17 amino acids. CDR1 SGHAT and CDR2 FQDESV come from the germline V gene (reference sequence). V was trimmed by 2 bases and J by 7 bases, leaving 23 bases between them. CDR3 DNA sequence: TGTGCCAGCAGCTTATTTCGGGAGCGGCGTGGGGGGGCTGGCTACACCTTC. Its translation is CASSLFRERRGGAGYTF.

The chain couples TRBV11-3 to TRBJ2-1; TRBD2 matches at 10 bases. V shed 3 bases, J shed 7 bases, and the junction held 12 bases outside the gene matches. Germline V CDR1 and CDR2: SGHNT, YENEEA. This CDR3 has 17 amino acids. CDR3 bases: TGTGCCAGCAGCTTCGTCATCAGCGGGAGGGCCGGTAATGAGCAGTTCTTC. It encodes CASSFVISGRAGNEQFF.

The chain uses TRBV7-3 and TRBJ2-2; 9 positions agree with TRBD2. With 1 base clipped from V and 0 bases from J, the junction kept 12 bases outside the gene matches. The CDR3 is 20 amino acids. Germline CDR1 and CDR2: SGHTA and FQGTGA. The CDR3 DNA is TGTGCCAGCAGCTTAATCCGTTGGAAGCGGGGGGCCCCGAACACCGGGGAGCTGTTTTTT. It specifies CASSLIRWKRGAPNTGELFF.

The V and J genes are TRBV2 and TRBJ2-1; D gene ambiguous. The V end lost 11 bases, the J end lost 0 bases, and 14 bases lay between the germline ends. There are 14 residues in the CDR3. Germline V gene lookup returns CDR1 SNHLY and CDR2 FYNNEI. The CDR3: CAVSETSSYNEQFF. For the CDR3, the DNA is TGTGCCGTGTCGGAGACGAGCTCCTACAATGAGCAGTTCTTC.

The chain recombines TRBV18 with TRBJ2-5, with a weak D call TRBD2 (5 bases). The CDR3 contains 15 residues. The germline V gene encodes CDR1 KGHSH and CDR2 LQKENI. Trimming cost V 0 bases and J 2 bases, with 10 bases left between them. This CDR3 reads CASSPPGVTQETQYF. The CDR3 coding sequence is TGTGCCAGCTCACCACCCGGGGTAACACAAGAGACCCAGTACTTC.

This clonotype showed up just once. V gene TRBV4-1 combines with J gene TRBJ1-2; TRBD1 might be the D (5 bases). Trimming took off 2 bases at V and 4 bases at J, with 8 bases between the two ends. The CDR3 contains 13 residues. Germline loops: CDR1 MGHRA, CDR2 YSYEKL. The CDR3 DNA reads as TGCGCCAGCAGCCAAACAGGTGCCTATGGCTACACCTTC. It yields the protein CASSQTGAYGYTF.

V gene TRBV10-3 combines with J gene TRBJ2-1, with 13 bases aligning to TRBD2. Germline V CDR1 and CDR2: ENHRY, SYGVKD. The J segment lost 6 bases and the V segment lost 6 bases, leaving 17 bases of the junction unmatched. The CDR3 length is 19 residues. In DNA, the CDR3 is TGTGCCATCAGCCCAATCACCGGGACTAGCGGGGTCTTCGTCAATGAGCAGTTCTTC. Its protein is CAISPITGTSGVFVNEQFF.

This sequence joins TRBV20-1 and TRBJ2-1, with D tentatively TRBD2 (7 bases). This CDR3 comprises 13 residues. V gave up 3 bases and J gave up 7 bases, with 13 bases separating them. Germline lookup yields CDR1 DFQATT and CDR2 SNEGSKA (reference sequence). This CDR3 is CSASGGATNEQFF. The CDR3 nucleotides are TGCAGTGCTAGTGGGGGGGCGACTAATGAGCAGTTCTTC.